This T cell receptor (beta chain) was profiled in a study of blood T cell repertoires in COVID-19. This CDR3 is 12 amino acids long. The V end lost 5 bases, the J end lost 11 bases, and 15 bases lay between the germline ends. Original methodology: Researchers report that nucleated cell counts were estimated from reference gene primer amplification. Produced via immunoSEQ multiplex PCR; TCRdb's table is partial and in-frame only. The V and J calls and the clone size are those of that table, but D and trimming were determined from the DNA. The table has a few hundred thousand clones, about 86% seen once.

The TCR comes from a man between 25 and 39 years old with active or convalescent COVID-19. The material sequenced was peripheral blood. V usage is TRBV12-3 or TRBV12-4 and J usage is TRBJ1-1; TRBD1 is a possible D gene (5 bases). The CDR3 protein is CASSPDSSLAFF. CDR3 in DNA: TGTGCCAGCAGTCCAGACAGCTCCCTGGCTTTCTTT.